The 15 T cell receptor beta chains below come from one sample, sequenced in a study of PD-L1 blockade in urothelial cancer. Time point specified: pretreatment peripheral blood. Data came from immunoSEQ multiplex PCR; TCRdb stores just in-frame clones and leaves some out. This table has 130,000 or so clones, around 84% appearing once. Sequences were derived from PBMCs, sampled around atezolizumab (anti-PD-L1) treatment. The receptors derive from a man aged 50 to 59 with urothelial cancer.

A note on this clone: The sample contains more than one DNA sequence encoding this CDR3. The rearrangement links TRBV18 to TRBJ1-1; tentative D call: TRBD1 (6 bases). CDR1 KGHSH and CDR2 LQKENI come from the germline V gene. Trimming cost V 6 bases and J 3 bases, with 11 bases left between them. This CDR3 contains 13 residues. CDR3 nucleotides: TGTGCCAGCTCTCCGGACAGCTACACTGAAGCTTTCTTT. Translation gives CASSPDSYTEAFF.

The rearrangement joins TRBV27 to TRBJ1-1, with 8 nucleotides matching TRBD1. CDR3 size: 15 residues. V gave up 3 bases and J gave up 1 base; unmatched junction bases: 4. The germline V gene has CDR1 MNHEY and CDR2 SMNVEV (reference sequence). The CDR3 sequence is CASSFFGTGNTEAFF. The CDR3 nucleotides read TGTGCCAGCAGTTTCTTCGGGACAGGGAACACTGAAGCTTTCTTT.

In its sample, this clone was seen a few times. This chain links TRBV30 with TRBJ1-2; 7 nucleotides match TRBD1. The germline V gene has CDR1 GTSNPN and CDR2 SVGIG (reference sequence). J gave up 4 bases and V 1 base, and 6 bases lay outside the gene matches. This CDR3 spans 14 amino acids. The CDR3 region has the DNA TGTGCCTGGAGTGCCCGACAGGGCCGCTATGGCTACACCTTC. Its translation: CAWSARQGRYGYTF.

V usage is TRBV7-3 and J usage is TRBJ2-6, with TRBD1 as a possible D gene (7 bases). The germline CDR1 and CDR2 sequences are SGHTA and FQGTGA. Trimming took off 5 bases at V and 2 bases at J, with 13 bases between the two ends. The CDR3 spans 16 residues. The CDR3 is CASSRQGGAGANVLTF. CDR3 DNA sequence: TGTGCCAGCAGCCGTCAGGGGGGAGCTGGGGCCAACGTCCTGACTTTC.

This chain connects TRBV28 to TRBJ1-4; 7 positions match TRBD1. J was trimmed by 0 bases and V by 2 bases; bases with no gene match: 3. The CDR3 length is 16 residues. Germline V gene data show CDR1 as MDHEN and CDR2 as SYDVKM. In DNA, the CDR3 is TGTGCCAGCAGTTTAAAGGGGACAGCAACTAATGAAAAACTGTTTTTT. This sequence encodes CASSLKGTATNEKLFF.

This chain links TRBV5-1 with TRBJ1-1; the D gene is possibly TRBD1 (5 bases). The V end lost 0 bases, the J end lost 11 bases, and 11 bases lay between the germline ends. From germline, CDR1 is SGHRS and CDR2 YFSETQ. There are 12 residues in the CDR3. The CDR3 reads CASSLEDKVAFF. The CDR3 DNA sequence: TGCGCCAGCAGCTTGGAGGACAAGGTTGCTTTCTTT.

The chain joins TRBV9 to TRBJ2-1; 7 nucleotides align to TRBD1. From germline, CDR1 is SGDLS and CDR2 YYNGEE. The CDR3 is made up of 14 amino acids. V lost 0 bases to trimming and J lost 6 bases; unmatched junction nucleotides: 3. The CDR3 loop reads CASSVGGQSNEQFF. CDR3 coding DNA: TGTGCCAGCAGCGTAGGGGGACAGAGCAATGAGCAGTTCTTC.

The chain is built from TRBV29-1 and TRBJ2-7, with TRBD2 identical over 11 bases. The CDR3 is made up of 15 amino acids. Germline V gene lookup returns CDR1 SQVTM and CDR2 ANQGSEA. Losses at the gene ends were 7 bases for V and 1 base for J; bases not matched to a gene: 9. The CDR3 nucleotides are TGCAGCGCCCGATCCACTAGCGGGAGTTCCTACGAGCAGTACTTC. This sequence encodes CSARSTSGSSYEQYF.

The chain has TRBV2 and TRBJ2-1, with a possible D match to TRBD2 (6 bases). Germline loops: CDR1 SNHLY, CDR2 FYNNEI. The CDR3 runs to 15 residues. The germline V and J ends were trimmed by 8 bases and 0 bases, with 14 bases remaining between them. The CDR3 DNA sequence: TGTGCCAGCGACTGGGGGGTAATCTCCTACAATGAGCAGTTCTTC. Its protein product is CASDWGVISYNEQFF.

The V and J genes are TRBV18 and TRBJ2-4, with 12 bases matching TRBD1. Germline V gene data show CDR1 as KGHSH and CDR2 as LQKENI. CDR3 length: 17 residues. Losses at the gene ends were 0 bases for V and 9 bases for J; bases not matched to a gene: 9. The CDR3 nucleotides read TGTGCCAGCTCACCACCAGGCGTGGGACAGGGGGCAGGCATTCAGTACTTC. It codes for CASSPPGVGQGAGIQYF.

This sequence joins TRBV6-6 and TRBJ1-1; tentatively, D is TRBD1 (5 bases). CDR3 size: 14 residues. Trimming cost V 7 bases and J 6 bases, with 18 bases left between them. The germline CDR1 and CDR2 sequences are MNHNY and SVGAGI (reference sequence). This CDR3 is CASTISGGLAEAFF. CDR3 DNA: TGTGCCAGCACGATAAGCGGGGGACTTGCTGAAGCTTTCTTT.

The rearrangement joins TRBV6-5 to TRBJ2-1; the D gene is possibly TRBD2 (6 bases). This CDR3 spans 15 amino acids. Per germline, CDR1 MNHEY and CDR2 SVGAGI. Trimming removed 0 bases from V and 2 bases from J, with 8 bases in between. The CDR3 spells CASSYSGGPYNEQFF. The CDR3 DNA is TGTGCCAGCAGTTACTCCGGGGGACCCTACAATGAGCAGTTCTTC.

This sequence joins TRBV6-1 and TRBJ2-3; 7 bases agree with TRBD2. The CDR3 is made up of 14 amino acids. V lost 8 bases to trimming and J lost 6 bases; unmatched junction nucleotides: 11. Germline loops: CDR1 MNHNS, CDR2 SASEGT. The CDR3 here is CASLQGLGGDTQYF. The CDR3, as DNA: TGTGCCAGCTTACAAGGCTTGGGGGGGGATACGCAGTATTTT.

V gene TRBV6-5 combines with J gene TRBJ1-4, with 7 positions matching TRBD1. V was clipped by 7 bases and J by 0 bases; unmatched bases: 5. The CDR3 loop spans 15 amino acids. Germline CDR1 and CDR2: MNHEY and SVGAGI. The CDR3 spells CASKRTGTTNEKLFF. DNA for the CDR3: TGTGCCAGCAAGAGGACAGGAACAACTAATGAAAAACTGTTTTTT.

This clone was observed once. V usage is TRBV30 and J usage is TRBJ2-3, with D unclear. Germline V gene data show CDR1 as GTSNPN and CDR2 as SVGIG (reference sequence). V was clipped by 3 bases and J by 2 bases, with 12 bases between them. CDR3 length equals 14 residues. CDR3 nucleotides: TGTGCCTGGAGCCTCGATAGATACACAGATACGCAGTATTTT. Its translation is CAWSLDRYTDTQYF.